These 30 T cell receptor beta chains originate from one sample sequenced in a study of blood T cell repertoires in COVID-19. TCRdb's copy holds only in-frame clones and misses some; the assay was immunoSEQ multiplex PCR. The sample lists about 310,000 clones, approximately 90% occurring once. Sequencing used PBMCs or T cells enriched from blood (not recorded which). The receptors were gathered from a woman younger than 30 who had recovered from COVID-19.

This clone was seen only once. The gene calls are TRBV2 and TRBJ2-1; D gene ambiguous. The CDR3 spans 17 residues. V gave up 4 bases and J gave up 7 bases, with 23 bases separating them. Germline lookup yields CDR1 SNHLY and CDR2 FYNNEI. Here the CDR3 DNA reads TGTGCCAGCAGTGGAGACTCCGGTGCGCCCTATCGAAATGAGCAGTTCTTC. This encodes CASSGDSGAPYRNEQFF.

This clone was found a few times. This chain joins TRBV10-3 and TRBJ2-1, with 7 bases matching TRBD2. The trim removed 3 bases at V and 7 bases at J, leaving 9 bases unmatched. Germline V lookup: CDR1 ENHRY, CDR2 SYGVKD. CDR3 length: 15 amino acids. The CDR3 region is CAISDGERESNEQFF. The CDR3 nucleotides read TGTGCCATCAGTGACGGGGAGCGGGAAAGTAATGAGCAGTTCTTC.

This sequence joins TRBV3-1 (or the pseudogene TRBV3-2) and TRBJ2-1, with D possibly matching TRBD2 (5 bases). The CDR3 spans 15 residues. The V end lost 1 base, the J end lost 0 bases, and 7 bases lay between the germline ends. CDR1 and CDR2 (germline): LGHDT, YNNKEL (reference sequence). The CDR3 loop reads CASSQGTASYNEQFF. The CDR3 coding sequence is TGTGCCAGCAGCCAAGGGACTGCCTCCTACAATGAGCAGTTCTTC.

This clone was detected a few times. The V call is TRBV7-3, the J call TRBJ2-7, with TRBD1 matching 10 bases. CDR3 length: 13 amino acids. V lost 3 bases and J lost 5; bases outside the gene matches: 1. The germline CDR1 and CDR2 sequences are SGHTA and FQGTGA. The CDR3 loop reads CASSFGQGDEQYF. CDR3 in DNA: TGTGCCAGCAGCTTTGGACAGGGGGACGAGCAGTACTTC.

The rearrangement links TRBV21-1 to TRBJ1-4; the table's D call of TRBD1 was not tested on the DNA. TRBV21-1 corresponds to a pseudogene. This CDR3 has 15 residues. In nucleotides, the CDR3 is TGTGCCAGCAGCATCCGACAGGGGGGTAGTGAAAAACTGTTTTTT. Protein sequence: CASSIRQGGSEKLFF.

The rearrangement joins TRBV6-5 to TRBJ1-2; 10 bases match TRBD1. The V segment lost 2 bases and the J segment 9 bases; nucleotides outside the gene matches: 9. This CDR3 comprises 15 residues. The germline V gene has CDR1 MNHEY and CDR2 SVGAGI. This CDR3 is CASSYQGTGAVRYTF. CDR3 DNA sequence: TGTGCCAGCAGTTACCAAGGGACAGGGGCGGTTCGCTACACCTTC.

The chain recombines TRBV10-1 with TRBJ1-6; D gene ambiguous. CDR3 length: 14 residues. Germline V gene lookup returns CDR1 WNHNN and CDR2 SYGVQD (reference sequence). V lost 3 bases and J lost 5, with 8 bases in between. The CDR3 DNA sequence: TGCGCCAGCAGTGAACGTCAGGATAATTCACCCCTCCACTTT. Its protein product is CASSERQDNSPLHF.

V is TRBV6-6 and J is TRBJ1-1; TRBD1 matches 7 bases. V shed 8 bases and J 5 bases; nucleotides not matched to a gene: 5. CDR3 length: 12 residues. Looked up from germline, CDR1 is MNHNY and CDR2 is SVGAGI (reference sequence). The CDR3 sequence: CASDQGDTEAFF. DNA of the CDR3: TGTGCCAGCGATCAGGGGGATACTGAAGCTTTCTTT.

The chain employs TRBV10-3 and TRBJ1-2, with a tentative D call TRBD1 (5 bases). V shed 4 bases and J shed 4 bases, with 10 bases lying between them. This CDR3 spans 13 amino acids. Germline CDR1 ENHRY, CDR2 SYGVKD. The CDR3, as DNA: TGTGCCATCAGTGCGACAGTCATCTATGGCTACACCTTC. This gives the protein CAISATVIYGYTF.

The gene calls are TRBV6-2 or TRBV6-3 and TRBJ2-7; 7 bases agree with TRBD1. The J segment lost 2 bases and the V segment lost 0 bases, leaving 4 bases of the junction unmatched. The CDR3 is 15 residues long. Per the germline V gene, CDR1 is MNHEY and CDR2 is SVGEGT. The DNA for the CDR3 is TGTGCCAGCAGTTACTCGACAGGGAGAACCTACGAGCAGTACTTC. It specifies CASSYSTGRTYEQYF.

CDR3 sequence (DNA): TGTGCCAGTACCAGATACAACACCGGGGAGCTGTTTTTT. As protein: CASTRYNTGELFF. The chain links TRBV19 to TRBJ2-2; no firm D call. There are 13 residues in the CDR3. Trimming left V 7 bases short and J 2 bases short, with 8 bases between. Looked up from germline, CDR1 is LNHDA and CDR2 is SQIVND (reference sequence).

The rearrangement uses TRBV6-5 and TRBJ1-2; 10 bases are a match to TRBD1. V lost 2 bases to trimming and J lost 7 bases; unmatched junction nucleotides: 10. Germline assignment: CDR1 MNHEY and CDR2 SVGAGI. The CDR3 runs to 16 residues. CDR3 residues: CASSYVVGTGDRGYTF. The CDR3 DNA follows: TGTGCCAGCAGTTACGTGGTAGGGACAGGGGATCGTGGCTACACCTTC.

V usage is TRBV15 and J usage is TRBJ1-1; D call uncertain. The CDR3 has 13 amino acids. Germline CDR1 and CDR2: LNHNV and YYDKDF (reference sequence). Trimming removed 7 bases from V and 2 bases from J, with 11 bases in between. The CDR3 here is CATTGGVNTEAFF. The DNA for the CDR3 is TGTGCCACCACGGGAGGTGTTAACACTGAAGCTTTCTTT.

The chain recombines TRBV3-1 (or the pseudogene TRBV3-2) with TRBJ2-7; 11 positions agree with TRBD1. Germline CDR1 is LGHDT and CDR2 is YNNKEL (reference sequence). Trimming removed 7 bases from V and 3 bases from J; junction bases left unmatched: 5. This CDR3 region has 14 residues. CDR3 sequence: CASTKGTGGYEQYF. CDR3 coding DNA: TGTGCCAGCACCAAAGGGACAGGGGGCTACGAGCAGTACTTC.

This chain uses TRBV4-1 with TRBJ2-1; 11 bases are shared with TRBD2. CDR3 length equals 17 residues. CDR1 is MGHRA, CDR2 YSYEKL, per germline. Trimming at V came to 5 bases and at J to 0 bases, leaving 6 bases not matched to a gene. The CDR3 DNA reads as TGCGCCAGCAGCAATCCTAGCGGGGGGAGCTCCTACAATGAGCAGTTCTTC. This gives the protein CASSNPSGGSSYNEQFF.

This rearrangement joins TRBV7-9 to TRBJ1-1; D gene ambiguous. Trimming took off 7 bases at V and 4 bases at J, with 13 bases between the two ends. CDR3 length: 13 residues. Germline-derived CDR1 and CDR2 are SEHNR and FQNEAQ (reference sequence). In DNA, the CDR3 is TGTGCCAGCACCCAAACGGAGGCCACTGAAGCTTTCTTT. It translates to CASTQTEATEAFF.

This chain joins TRBV7-9 and TRBJ1-2; D is perhaps TRBD1 (5 bases). The CDR3 has 15 residues. The V end lost 0 bases, the J end lost 8 bases, and 16 bases lay between the germline ends. Germline lookup yields CDR1 SEHNR and CDR2 FQNEAQ (reference sequence). The CDR3 spells CASSLAAGTEEGYTF. The CDR3 bases are TGTGCCAGCAGCTTAGCGGCGGGGACGGAAGAGGGCTACACCTTC.

This clone has just a few counts. The rearrangement links TRBV7-2 to TRBJ2-7; D might be TRBD1 (6 bases). With 4 bases removed from V and 3 bases from J, the gap between germline ends came to 19 bases. The CDR3 is 16 residues long. Germline lookup yields CDR1 SGHTA and CDR2 FQGNSA. The CDR3 region is CASSSIIQDSNYEQYF. The CDR3 DNA is TGTGCCAGCAGCTCCATCATCCAGGACAGTAACTACGAGCAGTACTTC.

This chain links TRBV11-2 with TRBJ2-2; TRBD2 matches at 10 bases. CDR1 SGHAT and CDR2 FQNNGV come from the germline V gene. The CDR3 is 17 amino acids. V gave up 4 bases and J gave up 1 base; unmatched junction bases: 6. The CDR3 reads CASSSRAGGLNTGELFF. In DNA form, the CDR3 reads TGTGCCAGCAGCTCACGAGCGGGAGGGTTGAACACCGGGGAGCTGTTTTTT.

This chain connects TRBV3-1 (or the pseudogene TRBV3-2) to TRBJ1-2; 9 bases map to TRBD1. Germline lookup yields CDR1 LGHDT and CDR2 YNNKEL (reference sequence). The CDR3 runs 14 residues. V shed 5 bases, J shed 6 bases, and the junction held 7 bases outside the gene matches. CDR3 coding DNA: TGTGCCAGCAGCGCACAGGGGGCGTCCCATGGCTACACCTTC. Translating it yields CASSAQGASHGYTF.

This rearrangement joins TRBV29-1 to TRBJ1-3, with no clear D. The CDR3 contains 13 residues. Germline V lookup: CDR1 SQVTM, CDR2 ANQGSEA. With 7 bases removed from V and 0 bases from J, the gap between germline ends came to 10 bases. The CDR3 loop is CSGSHSSGNTIYF. CDR3 nucleotide sequence: TGCAGCGGCTCACACAGCTCTGGAAACACCATATATTTT.

The chain uses TRBV5-1 and TRBJ2-5, with 9 bases lining up with TRBD2. This CDR3 spans 15 amino acids. Trimming removed 6 bases from V and 1 base from J; junction bases left unmatched: 7. Germline values: CDR1 SGHRS, CDR2 YFSETQ. The CDR3 region is CASMPIAGVQETQYF. CDR3 DNA sequence: TGCGCCAGCATGCCTATAGCGGGGGTCCAAGAGACCCAGTACTTC.

The rearrangement links TRBV5-5 to TRBJ2-1; D might be TRBD2 (7 bases). The V gene's germline CDR1 is SGHKS and CDR2 YYEKEE (reference sequence). The V end was cut by 4 bases, the J end by 4 bases, with 15 bases between. The CDR3 runs 15 residues. The CDR3 is CASSAGEGRYNEQFF. DNA for the CDR3: TGTGCCAGCAGCGCAGGGGAGGGAAGATACAATGAGCAGTTCTTC.

The J gene is TRBJ1-3, the V gene TRBV19; a possible D gene is TRBD1 (6 bases). CDR3 size: 17 residues. V gave up 6 bases and J gave up 2 bases, with 20 bases separating them. Germline V CDR1 and CDR2: LNHDA, SQIVND (reference sequence). CDR3 loop: CASSPSGGVSTGNTIYF. The CDR3 nucleotides are TGTGCCAGTAGCCCCTCTGGGGGCGTCTCAACTGGAAACACCATATATTTT.

The rearrangement joins TRBV30 to TRBJ1-6; TRBD1 matches 7 bases. V gave up 0 bases and J gave up 9 bases; unmatched junction bases: 8. The CDR3 consists of 15 residues. In germline, CDR1 is GTSNPN, CDR2 SVGIG (reference sequence). Here the CDR3 DNA reads TGTGCCTGGAGTGTAAGGGACAGTTTGGGTTCACCCCTCCACTTT. Its protein product is CAWSVRDSLGSPLHF.

The chain carries TRBV7-2 and TRBJ2-2, with 7 positions matching TRBD2. The CDR3 runs 16 residues. Germline CDR1 reads SGHTA; CDR2 reads FQGNSA. After removal of 3 bases from V and 0 bases from J, the junction contained 4 bases not matched to a gene. In DNA form, the CDR3 reads TGTGCCAGCAGCTTCGCCGGGGGGTCGAACACCGGGGAGCTGTTTTTT. This translates into CASSFAGGSNTGELFF.

This clone showed up just once. This chain connects TRBV6-4 to TRBJ1-2; 7 bases agree with TRBD1. The germline gives CDR1 MRHNA, CDR2 SNTAGT. The CDR3 extends over 14 amino acids. J was trimmed by 4 bases and V by 5 bases; bases with no gene match: 7. The chain's CDR3 is CASSTRDRAYGYTF. The DNA of the CDR3 is TGTGCCAGCAGTACACGGGACAGAGCCTATGGCTACACCTTC.

CDR3 DNA: TGTGCCAGCAGGTCACAGGGGGCTCAGGGCTATGGCTACACCTTC. Protein product: CASRSQGAQGYGYTF. The chain employs TRBV2 and TRBJ1-2, with TRBD1 matching 9 bases. From germline, CDR1 is SNHLY and CDR2 FYNNEI. The junction had 9 bases not matched to a gene; V was cut back by 6 bases and J by 4 bases. The CDR3 length is 15 residues.

The chain uses TRBV7-2 and TRBJ2-1; D is unresolved. With 5 bases removed from V and 8 bases from J, the gap between germline ends came to 10 bases. From germline, CDR1 is SGHTA and CDR2 FQGNSA. The CDR3 loop spans 12 amino acids. CDR3 sequence: CASSPDFDEQFF. For the CDR3, the DNA is TGTGCCAGCAGCCCCGACTTCGATGAGCAGTTCTTC.

CDR3 residues: CASSLGPVLNTEAFF. Here the CDR3 DNA reads TGTGCCAGCAGCTTAGGTCCGGTTCTTAACACTGAAGCTTTCTTT. V is TRBV11-2 and J is TRBJ1-1; D is undetermined. Germline V gene lookup returns CDR1 SGHAT and CDR2 FQNNGV. V lost 1 base and J 2 bases, leaving 11 bases between the germline ends. The CDR3 loop spans 15 amino acids.